The subject of this entry is one TCR beta chain. The target antigen is unknown. The data stem from a study of graft-versus-host responses after intestinal transplantation. This CDR3 is 14 amino acids long. V lost 8 bases, J lost 3 bases, and 13 bases lay in between. From germline, CDR1 is MNHEY and CDR2 SVGAGI. Only in-frame clones appear in the TCRdb table, and some are missing; sequencing was by immunoSEQ multiplex PCR. The sample records more than 25,000 clones, 82% being singletons. General observations from the study: Analysis identified GvH clones in recipient marrow, with some appearing first in ileum or blood. Among circulating GvH clones, peak levels were associated with early post-transplant declines in HvG clones.

Here the sequenced sample was unstimulated CD4+ T cells sorted from spleen or lymph node cells, taken before intestinal transplant. The chain uses TRBV6-5 and TRBJ1-4; D ambiguous. The clonotype comes from a human donor who received an intestinal transplant. The CDR3 loop reads CASSARWANEKLFF. The CDR3 DNA is TGTGCCAGCTCTGCCCGTTGGGCTAATGAAAAACTGTTTTTT.